The 6 T cell receptor beta chains reported below all come from one sample, sequenced in a study of cytomegalovirus exposure and HLA in healthy donors. The primer mix had 60 Vbeta and 13 Jbeta primers. The assay was immunoSEQ multiplex PCR, and TCRdb's table has in-frame clones only and misses some. The sample table sets out about 130,000 clones. Material: PBMCs. These receptors all come from a man in his thirties or forties in good health and CMV-seronegative.

V usage is TRBV29-1 and J usage is TRBJ2-7, with 7 bases that match TRBD1. The trim removed 4 bases at V and 0 bases at J, leaving 3 bases unmatched. CDR1 SQVTM and CDR2 ANQGSEA come from the germline V gene. CDR3 length: 13 amino acids. The CDR3 loop is CSVVAGGSYEQYF. The CDR3 region has the DNA TGCAGCGTTGTGGCAGGGGGCTCCTACGAGCAGTACTTC.

V is TRBV7-3 and J is TRBJ2-2, with D perhaps TRBD2 (5 bases). The V end lost 5 bases, the J end lost 2 bases, and 9 bases lay between the germline ends. Germline V lookup: CDR1 SGHTA, CDR2 FQGTGA. The CDR3 runs to 14 residues. In DNA form, the CDR3 reads TGTGCCAGCAGCCCCGGACTCAACACCGGGGAGCTGTTTTTT. It encodes CASSPGLNTGELFF.

For this clone: A junction boundary mismatches the germline segment, possibly from a read error. The gene calls are TRBV7-7 and TRBJ2-5; maybe TRBD1 (7 bases). The CDR3 is 16 amino acids. CDR1 and CDR2 (germline): SSHAT, FNYEAQ (reference sequence). The CDR3 nucleotides are TGTGCTAGCAGCTTAGGGGGCGGAGGGGCGTTGCAGACCCAGTACTTC. Translation gives CASSLGGGGALQTQYF.

The chain joins TRBV5-1 to TRBJ2-7; 10 bases match TRBD2. V lost 6 bases, J lost 6 bases, and 18 bases stayed unmatched. The CDR3 loop spans 17 amino acids. Germline CDR1 is SGHRS and CDR2 is YFSETQ. CDR3 nucleotides: TGCGCCAGCACCCAGAGCTCCGGGCTAGCGGGAGCGGGCGAGCAGTACTTC. Its protein product is CASTQSSGLAGAGEQYF.

The V call is TRBV7-2, the J call TRBJ2-7; 7 nucleotides agree with TRBD2. J was trimmed by 6 bases and V by 8 bases; bases with no gene match: 13. Germline V gene lookup returns CDR1 SGHTA and CDR2 FQGNSA. The CDR3 sequence is 14 residues long. The CDR3 loop is CASVSGGVGIEQYF. In nucleotides, the CDR3 is TGTGCCAGCGTATCGGGGGGAGTCGGGATCGAGCAGTACTTC.

This chain connects TRBV2 to TRBJ1-1, with D unclear. CDR1 and CDR2 from the germline V gene are SNHLY and FYNNEI. The CDR3 sequence is 12 residues long. The V end lost 7 bases, the J end lost 2 bases, and 8 bases lay between the germline ends. The CDR3 DNA is TGTGCCAGCACGCAGGCTAACACTGAAGCTTTCTTT. It codes for CASTQANTEAFF.